This TCR beta chain is from a study of blood T cell repertoires in COVID-19. V lost 4 bases and J lost 10; bases outside the gene matches: 10. CDR1 MGHDK and CDR2 SYGVNS come from the germline V gene. The CDR3 extends over 15 amino acids. The table came from immunoSEQ multiplex PCR; TCRdb's copy has only in-frame clones and leaves some out. The sample holds approximately 49,000 clones, 70% to 90% seen once. This sequence joins TRBV25-1 and TRBJ2-1, with 10 bases that match TRBD2. This clonotype originated in a man aged 50 to 59 with active COVID-19. The sequencing input was peripheral blood. In nucleotides, the CDR3 is TGTGCCAGCAGTGGATATAGCGGGAGGCCTGGGGAGCAGTTCTTC. This encodes CASSGYSGRPGEQFF.